What follows describes a single TCR beta chain. Its matching antigen is unknown. The data were obtained in a study of Ad26.COV2.S vaccination and SARS-CoV-2 variants. Study context: A COV1001 Ad26.COV2.S trial-arm participant provided the sample. In the study, Ad26.COV2.S was injected intramuscularly once, or twice 56 days apart. Overall study findings and caveats: Vaccinees reportedly had broad spike-specific CD8+ and CD4+ T cell responses.

Treatment indicated: around 19 received Ad26.COV2.S at low or high dose, single or two shots; roughly 5 received placebo; per-sample allocation not given. Samples analyzed were those drawn on day 63 after the first vaccine or placebo injection. Immunization relied on an Ad26 vector, which expressed Wuhan-strain SARS-CoV-2 spike. Measured with immunoSEQ multiplex PCR; TCRdb has only the in-frame clones, and not every one. The sample yields about 280,000 clones, more than 75% seen once. Germline lookup yields CDR1 MNHNY and CDR2 SVGAGI (reference sequence). This CDR3 is built from 12 residues. The V end was cut by 6 bases, the J end by 10 bases, with 15 bases between.

The sequence was obtained from a person between 18 and 60 years old who received the Ad26.COV2.S COVID-19 vaccine or a placebo. The chain carries TRBV6-6 and TRBJ1-2; D is ambiguous. The sequenced sample was peripheral blood, obtained in a trial of Ad26.COV2.S vaccine versus placebo. The CDR3 region has the DNA TGTGCCAGCAGCGGTCCAGGATCGGACTACACCTTC. It translates to CASSGPGSDYTF.